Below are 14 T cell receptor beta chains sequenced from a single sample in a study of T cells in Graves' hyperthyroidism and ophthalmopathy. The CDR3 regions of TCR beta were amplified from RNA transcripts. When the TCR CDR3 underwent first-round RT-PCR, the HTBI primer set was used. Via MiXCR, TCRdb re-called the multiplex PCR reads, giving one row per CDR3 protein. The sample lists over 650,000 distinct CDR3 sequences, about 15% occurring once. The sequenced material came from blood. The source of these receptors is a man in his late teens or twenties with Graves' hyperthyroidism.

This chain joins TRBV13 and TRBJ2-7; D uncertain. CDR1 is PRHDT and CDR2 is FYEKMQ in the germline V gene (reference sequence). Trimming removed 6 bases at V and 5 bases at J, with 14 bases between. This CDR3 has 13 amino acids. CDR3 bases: TGTGCCAGCAGGGTCATCGGGCTGGACGAGCAGTACTTC. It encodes CASRVIGLDEQYF.

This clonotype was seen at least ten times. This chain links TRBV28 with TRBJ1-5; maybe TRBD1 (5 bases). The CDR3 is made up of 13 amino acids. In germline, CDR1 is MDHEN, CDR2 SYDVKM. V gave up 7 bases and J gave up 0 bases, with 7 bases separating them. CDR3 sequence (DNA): TGTGCCAGCATCAGGGATAGCAATCAGCCCCAGCATTTT. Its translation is CASIRDSNQPQHF.

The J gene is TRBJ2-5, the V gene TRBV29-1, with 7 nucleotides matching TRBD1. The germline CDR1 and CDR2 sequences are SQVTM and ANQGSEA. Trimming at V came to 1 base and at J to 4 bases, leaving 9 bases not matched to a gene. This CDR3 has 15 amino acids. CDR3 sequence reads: CSVEGEAGGRETQYF. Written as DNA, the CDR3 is TGCAGCGTTGAAGGGGAAGCAGGGGGTAGAGAGACCCAGTACTTC.

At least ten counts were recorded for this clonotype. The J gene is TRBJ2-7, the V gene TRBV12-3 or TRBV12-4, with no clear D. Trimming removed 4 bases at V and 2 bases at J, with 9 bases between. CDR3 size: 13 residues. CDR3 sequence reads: CASSSRPAYEQYF. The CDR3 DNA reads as TGTGCCAGCAGTTCACGGCCAGCCTACGAGCAGTACTTC.

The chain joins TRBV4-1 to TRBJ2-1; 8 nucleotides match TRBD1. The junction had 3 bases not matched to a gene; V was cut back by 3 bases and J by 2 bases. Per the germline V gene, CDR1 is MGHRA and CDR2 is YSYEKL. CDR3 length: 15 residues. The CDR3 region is CASSHGQGTYNEQFF. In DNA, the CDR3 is TGCGCCAGCAGCCATGGACAGGGCACCTACAATGAGCAGTTCTTC.

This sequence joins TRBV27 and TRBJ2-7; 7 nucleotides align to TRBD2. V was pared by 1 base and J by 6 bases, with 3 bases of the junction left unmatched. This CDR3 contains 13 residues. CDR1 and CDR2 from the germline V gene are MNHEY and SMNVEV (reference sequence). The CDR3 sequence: CASSLYWEGEQYF. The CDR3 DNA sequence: TGTGCCAGCAGTTTATATTGGGAGGGCGAGCAGTACTTC.

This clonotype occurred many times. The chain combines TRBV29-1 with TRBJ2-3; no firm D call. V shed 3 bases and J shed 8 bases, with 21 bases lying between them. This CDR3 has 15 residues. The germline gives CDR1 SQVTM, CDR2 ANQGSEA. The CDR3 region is CSVDELRGPSGTQYF. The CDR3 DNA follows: TGCAGCGTTGATGAGCTGCGAGGACCCTCGGGTACGCAGTATTTT.

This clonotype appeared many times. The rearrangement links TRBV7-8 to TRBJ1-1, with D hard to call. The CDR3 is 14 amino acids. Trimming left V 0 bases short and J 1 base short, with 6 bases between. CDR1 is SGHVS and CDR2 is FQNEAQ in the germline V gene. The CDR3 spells CASSLALWNTEAFF. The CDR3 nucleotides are TGTGCCAGCAGCTTAGCGCTATGGAACACTGAAGCTTTCTTT.

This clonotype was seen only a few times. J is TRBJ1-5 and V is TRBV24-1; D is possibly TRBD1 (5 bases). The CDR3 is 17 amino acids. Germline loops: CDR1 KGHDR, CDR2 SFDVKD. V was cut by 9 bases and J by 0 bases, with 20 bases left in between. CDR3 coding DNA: TGTGCCACCGGGGGAGGTGGGGATCACTATAGCAATCAGCCCCAGCATTTT. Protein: CATGGGGDHYSNQPQHF.

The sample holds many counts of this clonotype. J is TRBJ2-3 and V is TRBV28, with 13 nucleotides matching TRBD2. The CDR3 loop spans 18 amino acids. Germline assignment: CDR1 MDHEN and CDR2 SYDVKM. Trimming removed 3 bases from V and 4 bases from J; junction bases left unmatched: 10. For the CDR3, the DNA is TGTGCCAGCAGTTTCCCACCGGGACTAGCGGGATCGGCAGATACGCAGTATTTT. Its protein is CASSFPPGLAGSADTQYF.

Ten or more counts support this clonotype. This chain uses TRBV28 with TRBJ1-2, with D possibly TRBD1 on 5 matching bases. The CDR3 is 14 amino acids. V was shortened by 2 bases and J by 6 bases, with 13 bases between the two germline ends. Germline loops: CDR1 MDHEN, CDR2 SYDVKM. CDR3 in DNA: TGTGCCAGCAGTTTAGTTCTAGGGGCGGATGGCTACACCTTC. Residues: CASSLVLGADGYTF.

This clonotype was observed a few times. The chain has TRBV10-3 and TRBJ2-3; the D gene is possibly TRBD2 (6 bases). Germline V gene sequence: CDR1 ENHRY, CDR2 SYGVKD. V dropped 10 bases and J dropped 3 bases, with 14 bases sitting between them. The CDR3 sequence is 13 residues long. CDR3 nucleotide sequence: TGTGCCAGCGGGGAGAGAGGGACAGATACGCAGTATTTT. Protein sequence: CASGERGTDTQYF.

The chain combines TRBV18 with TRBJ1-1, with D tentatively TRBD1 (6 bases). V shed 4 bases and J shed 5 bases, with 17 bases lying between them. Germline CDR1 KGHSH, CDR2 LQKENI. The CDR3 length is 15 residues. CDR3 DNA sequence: TGTGCCAGCTCACTCGTCGCCAGGGGCCAGACTGAAGCTTTCTTT. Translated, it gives CASSLVARGQTEAFF.

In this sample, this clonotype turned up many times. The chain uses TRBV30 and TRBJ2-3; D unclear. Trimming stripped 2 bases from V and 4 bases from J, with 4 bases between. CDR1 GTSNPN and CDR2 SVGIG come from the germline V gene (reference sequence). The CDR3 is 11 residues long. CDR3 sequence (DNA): TGTGCCTGGAGTCGGTCAGATACGCAGTATTTT. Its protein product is CAWSRSDTQYF.